A single sample gave rise to the 21 T cell receptor beta chains below, sequenced in a study of T cell changes during pregnancy in multiple sclerosis. The data were produced by immunoSEQ multiplex PCR, yet TCRdb's version contains in-frame clones alone and is incomplete. The profile shows approximately 39,000 clones, around 90% of them singletons. The material sequenced was CD4+ T cells from peripheral blood mononuclear cells, taken in the second trimester of pregnancy. The receptor set was obtained from a female donor with multiple sclerosis, enrolled in a pregnancy study.

This chain joins TRBV6-5 and TRBJ2-1; 7 nucleotides agree with TRBD2. The CDR3 length is 14 residues. Germline-derived CDR1 and CDR2 are MNHEY and SVGAGI. V was clipped by 2 bases and J by 9 bases; unmatched bases: 7. The CDR3 spells CASSYLTSESEQFF. The CDR3 DNA follows: TGTGCCAGCAGTTACCTTACTAGCGAGAGTGAGCAGTTCTTC.

The chain recombines TRBV19 with TRBJ2-3; the match to TRBD1 covers 8 bases. The J segment lost 7 bases and the V segment lost 3 bases, leaving 3 bases of the junction unmatched. The CDR3 sequence is 13 residues long. CDR1 and CDR2 from the germline V gene are LNHDA and SQIVND (reference sequence). The CDR3 nucleotides read TGTGCCAGTAGTATTGACAGGGGAAATACGCAGTATTTT. This codes for CASSIDRGNTQYF.

This chain links TRBV11-3 with TRBJ2-1; TRBD2 agrees at 7 bases. Germline V lookup: CDR1 SGHNT, CDR2 YENEEA. CDR3 size: 17 residues. V dropped 0 bases and J dropped 5; count of bases not matched to a gene: 10. The CDR3 region has the DNA TGTGCCAGCAGCTTAGACCCGACTAGCACCGGGGACAATGAGCAGTTCTTC. Amino acid sequence: CASSLDPTSTGDNEQFF.

The V gene is TRBV13, the J gene TRBJ2-2; TRBD2 matches at 9 bases. V gave up 0 bases and J gave up 2 bases; unmatched junction bases: 1. Germline CDR1 and CDR2: PRHDT and FYEKMQ (reference sequence). This CDR3 has 16 amino acids. The CDR3 protein is CASSLGLAGNTGELFF. CDR3 coding DNA: TGTGCCAGCAGCTTAGGACTAGCGGGTAACACCGGGGAGCTGTTTTTT.

The gene calls are TRBV6-5 and TRBJ1-5, with a tentative D call TRBD1 (5 bases). The CDR3 runs to 13 residues. CDR1 is MNHEY, CDR2 SVGAGI, per germline. V was cut by 6 bases and J by 9 bases, with 15 bases left in between. This chain's CDR3 is CASRATAITPQHF. The CDR3 region has the DNA TGTGCCAGCAGGGCGACAGCTATTACGCCCCAGCATTTT.

The chain carries TRBV4-2 and TRBJ2-2; D might be TRBD2 (5 bases). V lost 0 bases to trimming and J lost 6 bases, with 11 bases between them. This CDR3 spans 15 amino acids. Per germline, CDR1 LGHNA and CDR2 YNFKEQ. The CDR3 DNA follows: TGTGCCAGCAGCCAAGATAGCGTAGTCGCCGGGGAGCTGTTTTTT. This gives the protein CASSQDSVVAGELFF.

The gene calls are TRBV18 and TRBJ1-5, with TRBD1 identical over 10 bases. Germline V gene sequence: CDR1 KGHSH, CDR2 LQKENI. V gave up 3 bases and J gave up 7 bases; unmatched junction bases: 12. The CDR3 is 17 residues long. CDR3 bases: TGTGCCAGCTCACCGGGTAGGGGGACAGGGGAAGGCCAGCCCCAGCATTTT. Its protein product is CASSPGRGTGEGQPQHF.

Comment on this clone: A read error may produce the germline difference seen at one junction end. This chain uses TRBV11-2 with TRBJ2-1; 11 bases agree with TRBD2. Germline V gene sequence: CDR1 SGHAT, CDR2 FQNNGV. The CDR3 has 15 amino acids. CDR3 sequence (DNA): TGTGCCAGCAGGTTAGCGGGAGGGAGGTTAAATGAGCAGTTCTTC. Translating it yields CASRLAGGRLNEQFF.

The V gene is TRBV7-6, the J gene TRBJ2-7; 10 bases are shared with TRBD2. V lost 0 bases and J lost 5; bases outside the gene matches: 10. The germline CDR1 and CDR2 sequences are SGHVS and FNYEAQ. This CDR3 region has 17 residues. The CDR3 DNA reads as TGTGCCAGCAGCTTAGCGGGGGCCGGGACTAGCGCCCACGAGCAGTACTTC. It encodes CASSLAGAGTSAHEQYF.

The chain joins TRBV9 to TRBJ2-5; D is unclear. CDR1 and CDR2 (germline): SGDLS, YYNGEE. The V end was cut by 4 bases, the J end by 4 bases, with 17 bases between. This CDR3 contains 15 residues. The CDR3 DNA is TGTGCCAGCAGCTCCTCACTTAAAAGAGGAGAGACCCAGTACTTC. It specifies CASSSSLKRGETQYF.

V and J are TRBV15 and TRBJ2-3, with a tentative D call TRBD2 (5 bases). The CDR3 extends over 14 amino acids. V lost 4 bases, J lost 3 bases, and 11 bases lay in between. Per germline, CDR1 LNHNV and CDR2 YYDKDF (reference sequence). The CDR3 bases are TGTGCCACCAGCATTCTCCGAGGGACAGATACGCAGTATTTT. It translates to CATSILRGTDTQYF.

This clone has only one observation. This chain connects TRBV6-1 to TRBJ2-7, with 7 bases matching TRBD1. The ends lost 6 bases at V and 4 bases at J; junction bases unmatched: 9. The CDR3 is 14 residues long. Germline loops: CDR1 MNHNS, CDR2 SASEGT. The chain's CDR3 is CASRRDSGGYEQYF. CDR3 bases: TGTGCCAGCAGGAGGGACAGCGGCGGTTACGAGCAGTACTTC.

This clone was detected once. CDR3 residues: CASSEAEREYF. CDR3 sequence (DNA): TGTGCCAGCAGTGAAGCGGAGAGGGAGTACTTC. This sequence joins TRBV2 and TRBJ2-7; tentative D call: TRBD2 (5 bases). Per germline, CDR1 SNHLY and CDR2 FYNNEI. This CDR3 contains 11 residues. Trimming shortened V by 0 bases and J by 11 bases, and 8 bases separated the two germline ends.

This chain joins TRBV11-2 and TRBJ2-1; TRBD2 aligns across 10 bases. The ends lost 1 base at V and 9 bases at J; junction bases unmatched: 9. Per the germline V gene, CDR1 is SGHAT and CDR2 is FQNNGV. The CDR3 sequence is 16 residues long. DNA of the CDR3: TGTGCCAGCAGCTTAGGCCCGGGGGCTAGCGGGGGTGAGCAGTTCTTC. It codes for CASSLGPGASGGEQFF.

This clone has a single count. The chain has TRBV9 and TRBJ2-3; TRBD2 is a possible D gene (6 bases). Germline V gene data show CDR1 as SGDLS and CDR2 as YYNGEE. Trimming took off 6 bases at V and 0 bases at J, with 20 bases between the two ends. This CDR3 comprises 17 residues. CDR3 coding DNA: TGTGCCAGCAATAACCCGCGTGGCGGGGTAAGCACAGATACGCAGTATTTT. It encodes CASNNPRGGVSTDTQYF.

V and J are TRBV19 and TRBJ2-2, with a tentative D call TRBD2 (5 bases). The CDR3 sequence is 16 residues long. V was cut by 3 bases and J by 2 bases, with 13 bases left in between. In germline, CDR1 is LNHDA, CDR2 SQIVND (reference sequence). The CDR3 protein is CASSIRWAGNTGELFF. CDR3 nucleotides: TGTGCCAGTAGTATCCGATGGGCGGGTAACACCGGGGAGCTGTTTTTT.

The chain links TRBV20-1 to TRBJ2-1; tentatively, D is TRBD1 (5 bases). The CDR3 extends over 11 amino acids. Germline lookup yields CDR1 DFQATT and CDR2 SNEGSKA (reference sequence). V dropped 6 bases and J dropped 7 bases, with 10 bases sitting between them. The chain's CDR3 is CSAQTGNEQFF. The CDR3 DNA is TGCAGTGCACAAACAGGAAATGAGCAGTTCTTC.

The gene calls are TRBV28 and TRBJ2-7; 8 nucleotides match TRBD2. With V trimmed by 5 bases and J by 2 bases, 26 bases remained unmatched. The CDR3 totals 21 residues. CDR1 and CDR2 from the germline V gene are MDHEN and SYDVKM. CDR3 in amino acids: CASSLLLLFTGSGGLPYEQYF. In DNA form, the CDR3 reads TGTGCCAGCAGTCTCCTCCTATTATTTACAGGGTCGGGGGGGCTTCCCTACGAGCAGTACTTC.

This clone was found once. The rearrangement uses TRBV4-3 and TRBJ2-2, with 12 bases that match TRBD1. V lost 3 bases, J lost 7 bases, and 12 bases stayed unmatched. The germline V gene has CDR1 LGHNA and CDR2 YSLEER. This CDR3 is 18 amino acids long. The CDR3 sequence: CASSHSNPGTGGYGELFF. The CDR3 DNA reads TGCGCCAGCAGCCACTCGAACCCCGGGACAGGGGGCTACGGGGAGCTGTTTTTT.

The rearrangement joins TRBV30 to TRBJ2-4, with D possibly TRBD1 on 6 matching bases. Germline V gene sequence: CDR1 GTSNPN, CDR2 SVGIG (reference sequence). The germline V and J ends were trimmed by 2 bases and 6 bases, with 26 bases remaining between them. This CDR3 region has 18 residues. The CDR3 loop reads CAWSSSLRDINPPNIQYF. CDR3 in DNA: TGTGCCTGGAGTTCATCCCTCAGGGACATTAATCCCCCAAACATTCAGTACTTC. Full variable domain (remainder filled in from reference TRBV30 and TRBJ2-4): SQTIHQWPATLVQPVGSPLSLECTVEGTSNPNLYWYRQAAGRGLQLLFYSVGIGQISSEVPQNLSASRPQDRQFILSSKKLLLSDSGFYLCAWSSSLRDINPPNIQYFGAGTRLSVL.

The chain recombines TRBV9 with TRBJ2-3, with a tentative D call TRBD2 (6 bases). Looked up from germline, CDR1 is SGDLS and CDR2 is YYNGEE. CDR3 length: 15 residues. V lost 2 bases, J lost 0 bases, and 10 bases lay in between. CDR3 coding DNA: TGTGCCAGCAGCGTCGCCCGGGAGAGCACAGATACGCAGTATTTT. Amino acid sequence: CASSVARESTDTQYF.